These 2 T cell receptor beta chains share one sample of origin, sequenced in a study of T cells expressing NK-cell markers. TCRdb reanalyzed the 5' RACE reads and collapses them to one entry per CDR3 protein, without DNA. In all, the sample yields about half a million distinct CDR3 sequences. The sequenced material came from blood T cells: a sorted CD56 or NKG2C T cell subset, CD4+ or CD8+ T cells, or bulk PBMC T cells (not recorded which). These receptor sequences come from a woman aged 45 to 65 in good health.

The chain is built from TRBV7-6 and TRBJ2-1; there is no DNA to check the TCRdb D call of TRBD2. The length of the CDR3 is 14 residues. In germline, CDR1 is SGHVS, CDR2 FNYEAQ. The CDR3 loop is CASSLTSSVGEQFF.

The chain carries TRBV12-3 or TRBV12-4 and TRBJ2-3; the TRBD1 assignment by TCRdb is unverifiable without DNA. This CDR3 comprises 17 residues. This chain's CDR3 is CASSLSPTGRATDTQYF.